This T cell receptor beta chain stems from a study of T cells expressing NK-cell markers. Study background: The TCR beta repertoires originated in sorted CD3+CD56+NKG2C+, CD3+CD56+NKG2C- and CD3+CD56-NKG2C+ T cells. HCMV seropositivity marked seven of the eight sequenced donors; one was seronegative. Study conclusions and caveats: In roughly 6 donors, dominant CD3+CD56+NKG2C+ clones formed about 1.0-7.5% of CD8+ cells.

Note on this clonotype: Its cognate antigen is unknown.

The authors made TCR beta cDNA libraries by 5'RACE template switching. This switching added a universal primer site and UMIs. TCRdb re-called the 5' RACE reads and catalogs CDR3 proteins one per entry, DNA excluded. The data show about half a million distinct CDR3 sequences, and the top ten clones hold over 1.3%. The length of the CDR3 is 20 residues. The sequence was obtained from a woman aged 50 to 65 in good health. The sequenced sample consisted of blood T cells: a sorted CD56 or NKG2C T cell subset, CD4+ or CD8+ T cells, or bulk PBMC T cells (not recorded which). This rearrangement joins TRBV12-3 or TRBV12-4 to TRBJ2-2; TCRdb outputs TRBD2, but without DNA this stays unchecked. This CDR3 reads CASSLSLRGLAGVGTGELFF.